This T cell receptor beta chain was identified in a study of cytomegalovirus exposure and HLA in healthy donors. Study results and caveats: The study designated about 160 TCR beta chains cytomegalovirus-associated.

Repertoires were generated with immunoSEQ multiplex PCR, while TCRdb's copy carries only in-frame clones and drops some. The data contain approximately 81,000 clones, 90% to 95% of them singletons. This CDR3 is 15 amino acids long. V shed 0 bases and J shed 5 bases, with 12 bases lying between them. CDR1 and CDR2 (germline): ENHRY, SYGVKD. As concerns this clone: What it binds is unknown.

Sequencing was done on a sample of PBMCs. The V call is TRBV10-3, the J call TRBJ2-3; D gene ambiguous. The receptor was isolated from a man aged 18 to 30 in good health and CMV-seronegative. The CDR3: CAISESKRQEDTQYF. The CDR3, as DNA: TGTGCCATCAGTGAGTCGAAACGACAAGAAGATACGCAGTATTTT.